These 21 T cell receptor beta chains originate from one sample sequenced in a study of T-cell reconstitution after alpha-beta-depleted transplantation in children. During its preparation, the TCRbeta library received unique molecular identifiers. One entry per CDR3 protein, called by TCRdb with MiXCR from the PCR reads. Of about 400,000 distinct CDR3 sequences in the sample, roughly 22% were seen once. The starting material was PBMCs from the stem cell graft donor, obtained from the stem cell graft. These receptor sequences come from a human donor who donated a stem cell graft to a child with acute myeloid leukemia.

The chain carries TRBV7-2 and TRBJ2-3; possible D gene TRBD1, 6 bases. Germline V gene sequence: CDR1 SGHTA, CDR2 FQGNSA. Trimming pared 1 base from V and 6 bases from J, leaving 8 bases between. The length of the CDR3 is 13 residues. The CDR3 DNA is TGTGCCAGCAGCTTAGAGCAGGGGGATACGCAGTATTTT. Its protein product is CASSLEQGDTQYF.

This clonotype showed up just a few times. CDR3 loop: CASSRKRDPLSDNEQFF. The CDR3 nucleotides are TGTGCCAGCAGTCGTAAAAGGGATCCGCTCAGTGACAATGAGCAGTTCTTC. The chain carries TRBV6-1 and TRBJ2-1; D is uncertain. The V end lost 5 bases, the J end lost 5 bases, and 22 bases lay between the germline ends. CDR1 is MNHNS, CDR2 SASEGT, per germline. CDR3 length: 17 amino acids.

This clonotype has more than one count but fewer than ten. V usage is TRBV12-3 or TRBV12-4 and J usage is TRBJ2-2; D unresolved. The CDR3 spans 15 residues. Trimming took 1 base from V and 8 from J, leaving 14 bases between them. The CDR3 sequence is CASSLGSLGSGELFF. CDR3 coding DNA: TGTGCCAGCAGTTTAGGTTCGCTGGGATCGGGGGAGCTGTTTTTT.

In this sample, this clonotype turned up a few times. The chain recombines TRBV6-5 with TRBJ1-3, with D maybe TRBD1 (5 bases). CDR1 MNHEY and CDR2 SVGAGI come from the germline V gene. The CDR3 is made up of 16 amino acids. Trimming removed 5 bases at V and 0 bases at J, with 14 bases between. The CDR3 nucleotides read TGTGCCAGCAGTAACATACAGGCCCGCTCTGGAAACACCATATATTTT. This encodes CASSNIQARSGNTIYF.

The V gene is TRBV12-3 or TRBV12-4, the J gene TRBJ2-7; TRBD1 agrees at 9 bases. J lost 1 base, V lost 3 bases, and 4 bases had no gene match. The CDR3 is 15 amino acids. The CDR3 spells CASSFGQGTSYEQYF. The CDR3 coding sequence is TGTGCCAGCAGTTTCGGACAGGGGACTTCCTACGAGCAGTACTTC.

Details on this clonotype: A single base separates this from a much larger clone, so it may be a read error. The V call is TRBV20-1, the J call TRBJ2-7; unclear D gene. The CDR3 is 12 amino acids. Germline CDR1 reads DFQATT; CDR2 reads SNEGSKA (reference sequence). CDR3 coding DNA: TGCAGTGCTAGGGAGCAGGTCTACGGGCAGTACTTC. Translated: CSAREQVYGQYF.

The rearrangement joins TRBV29-1 to TRBJ2-3, with no clear D. The V end was cut by 6 bases, the J end by 3 bases, with 10 bases between. Germline V gives CDR1 SQVTM, CDR2 ANQGSEA. The length of the CDR3 is 12 residues. The CDR3 nucleotides read TGCAGCGTAAGAACCGGGACAGATACGCAGTATTTT. Translating it yields CSVRTGTDTQYF.

V usage is TRBV5-4 and J usage is TRBJ2-3, with 11 bases matching TRBD2. CDR1 and CDR2 from the germline V gene are SGHNT and YYREEE (reference sequence). V shed 4 bases and J 1 base; nucleotides not matched to a gene: 2. The CDR3 is made up of 15 amino acids. CDR3 sequence reads: CASSTSGSRTDTQYF. The CDR3 DNA reads as TGTGCCAGCAGCACTAGCGGGAGTCGCACAGATACGCAGTATTTT.

The chain joins TRBV4-1 to TRBJ2-3; no definite D call. The CDR3 is made up of 16 amino acids. Trimming cost V 0 bases and J 0 bases, with 10 bases left between them. In germline, CDR1 is MGHRA, CDR2 YSYEKL. CDR3 sequence reads: CASSQDDIPSTDTQYF. The CDR3 DNA sequence: TGCGCCAGCAGCCAAGATGACATACCTAGCACAGATACGCAGTATTTT.

This clonotype was detected only a few times. The gene calls are TRBV5-6 and TRBJ2-1; D not certain. Germline CDR1 reads SGHDT; CDR2 reads YYEEEE. The CDR3 length is 15 residues. Trimming took off 0 bases at V and 4 bases at J, with 11 bases between the two ends. Here the CDR3 reads CASSLEVESYNEQFF. DNA of the CDR3: TGTGCCAGCAGCTTGGAGGTGGAATCGTACAATGAGCAGTTCTTC. The full variable domain, in which reference TRBV5-6 and TRBJ2-1 provide the parts outside the CDR3, is DAGVTQSPTHLIKTRGQQVTLRCSPKSGHDTVSWYQQALGQGPQFIFQYYEEEERQRGNFPDRFSGHQFPNYSSELNVNALLLGDSALYLCASSLEVESYNEQFFGPGTRLTVL.

This clonotype occurred many times. The chain combines TRBV20-1 with TRBJ2-7; possibly TRBD2 for D (6 bases). Germline lookup yields CDR1 DFQATT and CDR2 SNEGSKA (reference sequence). Trimming pared 3 bases from V and 1 base from J, leaving 13 bases between. The CDR3 has 14 amino acids. CDR3 DNA sequence: TGCAGTGCTAGCCCCAGCGGGTCTTCCTACGAGCAGTACTTC. Translated, it gives CSASPSGSSYEQYF.

This clonotype has more than one count but fewer than ten. V and J are TRBV25-1 and TRBJ2-3, with a weak D call TRBD2 (6 bases). Germline CDR1 and CDR2: MGHDK and SYGVNS. This CDR3 region has 15 residues. Trimming shortened V by 4 bases and J by 3 bases, and 14 bases separated the two germline ends. CDR3 in DNA: TGTGCCAGCAGTGGGGGGGAAAAAATGACAGATACGCAGTATTTT. Translating it yields CASSGGEKMTDTQYF. The full variable domain, in which reference TRBV25-1 and TRBJ2-3 provide the parts outside the CDR3, is EADIYQTPRYLVIGTGKKITLECSQTMGHDKMYWYQQDPGMELHLIHYSYGVNSTEKGDLSSESTVSRIRTEHFPLTLESARPSHTSQYLCASSGGEKMTDTQYFGPGTRLTVL.

A few counts support this clonotype. The chain uses TRBV7-2 and TRBJ1-5, with TRBD1 identical over 7 bases. This CDR3 comprises 15 residues. Germline CDR1 SGHTA, CDR2 FQGNSA. Trimming removed 3 bases from V and 4 bases from J; junction bases left unmatched: 6. For the CDR3, the DNA is TGTGCCAGCAGCTTCCGACAGGGAAGGAATCAGCCCCAGCATTTT. Its translation is CASSFRQGRNQPQHF. Full variable domain (missing parts from reference TRBV7-2 and TRBJ1-5): GAGVSQSPSNKVTEKGKDVELRCDPISGHTALYWYRQSLGQGLEFLIYFQGNSAPDKSGLPSDRFSAERTGGSVSTLTIQRTQQEDSAVYLCASSFRQGRNQPQHFGDGTRLSIL.

The chain combines TRBV30 with TRBJ2-3, with TRBD2 matching 8 bases. The CDR3 covers 12 residues. Per the germline V gene, CDR1 is GTSNPN and CDR2 is SVGIG (reference sequence). J was trimmed by 11 bases and V by 3 bases; bases with no gene match: 7. The CDR3 bases are TGTGCCTGGAGACCGATAGCGGGGAAGCAGTATTTT. As protein: CAWRPIAGKQYF.

This chain joins TRBV25-1 and TRBJ2-7; 9 nucleotides match TRBD2. Germline values: CDR1 MGHDK, CDR2 SYGVNS. V lost 6 bases to trimming and J lost 5 bases; unmatched junction nucleotides: 2. The length of the CDR3 is 12 residues. The CDR3 region has the DNA TGTGCCAGCAGGGCTAGCGGGAACGAGCAGTACTTC. Its translation is CASRASGNEQYF.

The chain employs TRBV20-1 and TRBJ2-1; D possibly uses TRBD1 or TRBD2 (6 bases each). CDR3 size: 15 residues. Looked up from germline, CDR1 is DFQATT and CDR2 is SNEGSKA (reference sequence). V was cut by 2 bases and J by 9 bases, with 20 bases left in between. The CDR3: CSARRGLPQGSEQFF. The CDR3 region has the DNA TGCAGTGCTAGACGGGGGCTACCCCAGGGGAGTGAGCAGTTCTTC.

In this sample, this clonotype turned up a few times. The chain links TRBV5-1 to TRBJ2-4; TRBD1 is a possible D gene (6 bases). Trimming pared 1 base from V and 8 bases from J, leaving 13 bases between. The CDR3 has 14 amino acids. Germline V gives CDR1 SGHRS, CDR2 YFSETQ. CDR3 nucleotides: TGCGCCAGCAGCTTGTCAGACTCAGGGGACATTCAGTACTTC. This sequence encodes CASSLSDSGDIQYF.

This clonotype was counted many times. V is TRBV10-1 and J is TRBJ2-1; D remains ambiguous. CDR3 length: 15 residues. Germline loops: CDR1 WNHNN, CDR2 SYGVQD (reference sequence). Trimming stripped 2 bases from V and 0 bases from J, with 8 bases between. The CDR3 loop is CASSEGGSSYNEQFF. Here the CDR3 DNA reads TGCGCCAGCAGTGAGGGCGGAAGCTCCTACAATGAGCAGTTCTTC.

This chain connects TRBV12-5 to TRBJ2-5; 10 bases are a match to TRBD2. There are 15 residues in the CDR3. Germline V gene data show CDR1 as LGHNT and CDR2 as FRNRAP. V shed 0 bases, J shed 4 bases, and the junction held 2 bases outside the gene matches. CDR3 sequence: CASGLVSSGRETQYF. CDR3 DNA: TGTGCTAGTGGTTTGGTATCTAGCGGGAGAGAGACCCAGTACTTC. Full variable domain (outside the CDR3, taken from reference TRBV12-5 and TRBJ2-5): DARVTQTPRHKVTEMGQEVTMRCQPILGHNTVFWYRQTMMQGLELLAYFRNRAPLDDSGMPKDRFSAEMPDATLATLKIQPSEPRDSAVYFCASGLVSSGRETQYFGPGTRLLVL.

A few counts support this clonotype. J is TRBJ2-3 and V is TRBV20-1; 8 positions agree with TRBD2. Trimming at V came to 6 bases and at J to 6 bases, leaving 11 bases not matched to a gene. Per the germline V gene, CDR1 is DFQATT and CDR2 is SNEGSKA (reference sequence). This CDR3 is 14 amino acids long. The CDR3 loop reads CSATPRTSKDTQYF. The DNA of the CDR3 is TGCAGTGCCACACCACGGACTAGCAAGGATACGCAGTATTTT.

In this sample, this clonotype turned up many times. The V and J genes are TRBV3-1 and TRBJ2-3; D not resolved. The V and J ends lost 0 bases and 4 bases respectively, with 5 bases between them. Germline assignment: CDR1 LGHDT and CDR2 YNNKEL (reference sequence). This CDR3 is 13 amino acids long. The DNA for the CDR3 is TGTGCCAGCAGCCAAGATATCGCAGATACGCAGTATTTT. It yields the protein CASSQDIADTQYF.